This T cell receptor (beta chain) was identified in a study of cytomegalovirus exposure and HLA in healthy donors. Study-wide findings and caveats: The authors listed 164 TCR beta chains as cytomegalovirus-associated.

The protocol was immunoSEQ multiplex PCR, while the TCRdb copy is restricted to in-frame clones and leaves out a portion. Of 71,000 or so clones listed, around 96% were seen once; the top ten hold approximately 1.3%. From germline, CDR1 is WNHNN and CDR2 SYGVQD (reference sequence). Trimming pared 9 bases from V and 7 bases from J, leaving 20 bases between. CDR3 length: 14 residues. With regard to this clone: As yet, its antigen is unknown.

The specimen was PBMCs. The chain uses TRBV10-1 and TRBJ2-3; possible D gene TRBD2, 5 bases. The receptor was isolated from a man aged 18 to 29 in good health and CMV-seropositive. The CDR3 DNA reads TGCGCCAGGAGGGAAGCTCCGCGGGCCCATACGCAGTATTTT. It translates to CARREAPRAHTQYF.